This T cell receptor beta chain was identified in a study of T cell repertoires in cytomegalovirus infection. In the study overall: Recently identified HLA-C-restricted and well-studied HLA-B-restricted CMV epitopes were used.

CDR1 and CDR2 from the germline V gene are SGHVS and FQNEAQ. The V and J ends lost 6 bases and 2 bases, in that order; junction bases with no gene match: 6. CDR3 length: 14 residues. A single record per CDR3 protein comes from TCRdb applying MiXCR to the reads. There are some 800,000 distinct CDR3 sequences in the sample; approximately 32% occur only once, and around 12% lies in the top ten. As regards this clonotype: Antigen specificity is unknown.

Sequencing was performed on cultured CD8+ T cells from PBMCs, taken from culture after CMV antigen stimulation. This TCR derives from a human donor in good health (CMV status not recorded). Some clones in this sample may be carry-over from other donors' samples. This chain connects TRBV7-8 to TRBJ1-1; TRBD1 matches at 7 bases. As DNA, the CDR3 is TGTGCCAGCAGGCAACAGGGGTATAACACTGAAGCTTTCTTT. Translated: CASRQQGYNTEAFF.